This T cell receptor (beta chain) appears in the sequencing data of a study of shared clonotypes between healthy human individuals. Whole-study findings and limits: Non-shared clonotypes had lower generation probabilities than those shared by all four donors. Among the subsets, naive ones generally showed larger estimated richness than memory ones.

Healthy HIV-negative adults with no recent acute infections or vaccinations were recruited as donors. The protocol was immunoSEQ multiplex PCR, while the TCRdb copy is restricted to in-frame clones and leaves out a portion. The sample records over 2 million clones, about 95% being singletons. As regards this clone: Its antigen remains unidentified.

This TCR was recovered from a young man in good health. Sample: naive CD4+ T cells sorted from blood. Subset specified: CD45RA+ positively selected.

This CDR3 is CASSQVGNSNQPQHF. In DNA, the CDR3 is TGCGCCAGCAGCCAAGTAGGCAATAGCAATCAGCCCCAGCATTTT. V is TRBV4-1 and J is TRBJ1-5; D call uncertain. Germline assignment: CDR1 MGHRA and CDR2 YSYEKL. Trimming pared 1 base from V and 0 bases from J, leaving 7 bases between. This CDR3 spans 15 amino acids.